This is a list of T cell receptor beta chains from one sample in a study of blood T cell repertoires in COVID-19. Profiling relied on immunoSEQ multiplex PCR, and the TCRdb table lists in-frame clones only, not all of them. The repertoire includes about 16,000 clones, approximately 91% of them detected once, and 31% sits in the top ten. Sequencing used peripheral blood. The receptors stem from a woman over 75 with COVID-19, enrolled during active disease. The CDR3 runs from the conserved cysteine through the conserved F or W. The D gene is left open where the match is weak. Expanded clones are given a class, and other clones once, few, many or no size at all.

>TRBV7-2|NA|TRBJ2-5|NA
CASSFFSGRDRQGTQYF
TGTGCCAGCAGCTTCTTTTCGGGGCGGGACCGCCAAGGGACCCAGTACTTC
>TRBV5-1|NA|TRBJ2-5|NA
CASSLLGIQETQYF
TGCGCCAGCAGCTTGCTCGGGATACAAGAGACCCAGTACTTC
>TRBV6-1|NA|TRBJ1-1|NA
CASSEPGVSSEAFF
TGTGCCAGCAGTGAACCCGGGGTGAGCTCTGAAGCTTTCTTT
>TRBV5-6|NA|TRBJ2-5|TRBD2
CASSEFSGGAGKTQYF
TGTGCCAGCAGCGAATTCAGCGGGGGGGCCGGGAAGACCCAGTACTTC
>TRBV19|NA|TRBJ1-2|NA
CASSPLYGQAYNYGYTF
TGTGCCAGTAGTCCCCTTTATGGACAAGCATATAACTATGGCTACACCTTC
>TRBV4-2|NA|TRBJ2-5|NA
CASSQDPFSYTMQETQYF
TGTGCCAGCAGCCAAGATCCGTTTAGCTATACCATGCAAGAGACCCAGTACTTC
>TRBV15|NA|TRBJ2-1|TRBD1
CATSRDQGQGDNNEQFF
TGTGCCACCAGCAGAGATCAAGGGCAGGGGGATAACAATGAGCAGTTCTTC
>TRBV7-9|NA|TRBJ2-4|NA
CASSETRGLYF
TGTGCCAGCAGCGAGACGCGTGGACTCTACTTC
>TRBV6-2/TRBV6-3|few|TRBJ1-2|TRBD1
CASSYRRTGAGRIDGYTF
TGTGCCAGCAGTTACCGCCGGACAGGGGCGGGACGAATAGATGGCTACACCTTC
>TRBV4-1|NA|TRBJ2-3|TRBD1
CASSHRDRETDTQYF
TGCGCCAGCAGCCACCGGGACAGGGAGACAGATACGCAGTATTTT
>TRBV7-8|NA|TRBJ2-3|NA
CASSQRGGGRSTDTQYF
TGTGCCAGCAGTCAAAGAGGGGGAGGGCGTAGCACAGATACGCAGTATTTT
>TRBV5-1|NA|TRBJ2-1|TRBD2
CASSPTGTSGNNEQFF
TGCGCCAGCAGCCCGACCGGGACTAGCGGGAACAATGAGCAGTTCTTC
>TRBV6-2/TRBV6-3|NA|TRBJ2-7|NA
CASSPRANGGEQYF
TGTGCCAGCAGCCCACGAGCGAACGGGGGCGAGCAGTACTTC
>TRBV5-1|NA|TRBJ1-2|NA
CASSLAGSEGYTF
TGCGCCAGCAGCTTGGCAGGGTCAGAAGGCTACACCTTC
>TRBV5-1|NA|TRBJ2-5|NA
CASSVDRNGETQYF
TGCGCCAGCAGCGTAGACAGGAACGGGGAGACCCAGTACTTC
>TRBV18|NA|TRBJ2-3|NA
CASSPLPRGSTDTQYF
TGTGCCAGCTCACCACTCCCTCGGGGGAGCACAGATACGCAGTATTTT
>TRBV7-9|NA|TRBJ2-2|TRBD2
CASSFKTSGRAPTGELFF
TGTGCCAGCAGCTTTAAGACTAGCGGGAGGGCCCCAACCGGGGAGCTGTTTTTT
>TRBV7-3|NA|TRBJ1-5|NA
CASSAPTGQPQHF
TGTGCCAGCAGCGCTCCGACGGGTCAGCCCCAGCATTTT
>TRBV5-5|NA|TRBJ2-5|TRBD1
CASSSDRGRWETQYF
TGTGCCAGCAGCTCGGACAGGGGGCGCTGGGAGACCCAGTACTTC
>TRBV18|NA|TRBJ1-2|NA
CASSTTQGQLGYTF
TGTGCCAGCTCTACCACTCAGGGGCAACTTGGCTACACCTTC
>TRBV2|NA|TRBJ1-1|TRBD1
CASSRQGRAFF
TGTGCCAGCAGCCGACAGGGCCGAGCTTTCTTT
>TRBV11-2|NA|TRBJ1-3|NA
CASSQIPSRALGNTIYF
TGTGCCAGCAGCCAGATCCCCAGCAGGGCCCTCGGAAACACCATATATTTT
>TRBV28|NA|TRBJ1-5|TRBD1
CASISGGILNQPQHF
TGTGCCAGCATCTCAGGGGGCATTCTCAATCAGCCCCAGCATTTT
>TRBV3-1/TRBV3-2|NA|TRBJ2-2|TRBD1
CASSQLGQGGNTGELFF
TGTGCCAGCAGCCAACTGGGACAGGGAGGGAACACCGGGGAGCTGTTTTTT
>TRBV3-1/TRBV3-2|NA|TRBJ1-6|TRBD1
CASRPDRGLDSPLHF
TGTGCCAGCAGACCGGACAGGGGCCTAGATTCACCCCTCCACTTT
>TRBV2|NA|TRBJ1-1|TRBD1
CASRWDSMNTEAFF
TGTGCCAGCAGATGGGACAGTATGAACACTGAAGCTTTCTTT
>TRBV7-7|NA|TRBJ2-1|TRBD2
CASSTGLAGEQFF
TGTGCCAGCAGCACGGGACTAGCGGGAGAGCAGTTCTTC